The T cell receptor (beta chain) under discussion was sequenced for a study of graft-versus-host responses after intestinal transplantation. Study in general: Anti-thymocyte globulin induction preceded three to four years of tacrolimus and steroid maintenance in all recipients.

Overall study findings and caveats: Recipient marrow showed GvH clones, some seen first in ileum or blood. Those patients showing graft-donor T cell macrochimerism displayed high graft-versus-host to host-versus-graft clonal ratios in allografts.

Only one count was recorded for this clone. Its target is not known. Clones were read by immunoSEQ multiplex PCR, and TCRdb kept only the in-frame ones, dropping some. The repertoire holds around 49,000 clones, with around 90% as singletons. With 5 bases clipped from V and 7 bases from J, the junction kept 6 bases outside the gene matches. CDR1 and CDR2 from the germline V gene are MNHEY and SVGAGI. There are 14 residues in the CDR3. This TCR was recovered from a human donor who was the organ donor for an intestinal transplant. The sample consisted of unstimulated CD4+ T cells sorted from spleen or lymph node cells, taken before transplant. V and J are TRBV6-5 and TRBJ2-5; 11 bases match TRBD2. CDR3 nucleotide sequence: TGTGCCAGCAGTGTACTAGCGGGGGTGGGGACCCAGTACTTC. Amino acid sequence: CASSVLAGVGTQYF.